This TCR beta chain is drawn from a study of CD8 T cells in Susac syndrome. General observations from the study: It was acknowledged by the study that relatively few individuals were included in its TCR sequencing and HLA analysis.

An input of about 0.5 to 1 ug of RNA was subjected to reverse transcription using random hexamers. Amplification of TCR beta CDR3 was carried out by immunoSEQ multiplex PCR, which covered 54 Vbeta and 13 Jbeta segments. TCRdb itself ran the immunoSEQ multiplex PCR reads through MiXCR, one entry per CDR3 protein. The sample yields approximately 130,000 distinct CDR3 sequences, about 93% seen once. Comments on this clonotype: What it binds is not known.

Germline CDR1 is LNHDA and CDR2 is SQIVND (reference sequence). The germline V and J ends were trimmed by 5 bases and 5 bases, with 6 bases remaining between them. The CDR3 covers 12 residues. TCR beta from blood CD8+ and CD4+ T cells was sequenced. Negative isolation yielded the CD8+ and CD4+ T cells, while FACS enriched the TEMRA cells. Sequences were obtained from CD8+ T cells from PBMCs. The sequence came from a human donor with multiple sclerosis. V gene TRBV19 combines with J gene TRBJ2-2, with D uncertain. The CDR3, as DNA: TGTGCCAGTAGTGGGTGGACCGGGGAGCTGTTTTTT. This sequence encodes CASSGWTGELFF.